This T cell receptor (beta chain) is from a study of neurological immune-mediated disorders. A single record per CDR3 protein comes from TCRdb applying MiXCR to the 5' RACE reads. The sample lists approximately 19,000 distinct CDR3 sequences; around 15% were seen once. Looked up from germline, CDR1 is DFQATT and CDR2 is SNEGSKA (reference sequence). V gave up 4 bases and J gave up 1 base; unmatched junction bases: 9. CDR3 size: 15 residues. This clonotype was seen ten or more times. Sequencing was done on a sample of PBMCs. This TCR derives from a female donor with HTLV-1-associated myelopathy (HAM/TSP). This rearrangement joins TRBV20-1 to TRBJ2-7, with 8 bases lining up with TRBD2. DNA for the CDR3: TGCAGTGCTAAGGCCCCGCGCGGGGGGTCCTACGAGCAGTACTTC. Translating gives CSAKAPRGGSYEQYF.